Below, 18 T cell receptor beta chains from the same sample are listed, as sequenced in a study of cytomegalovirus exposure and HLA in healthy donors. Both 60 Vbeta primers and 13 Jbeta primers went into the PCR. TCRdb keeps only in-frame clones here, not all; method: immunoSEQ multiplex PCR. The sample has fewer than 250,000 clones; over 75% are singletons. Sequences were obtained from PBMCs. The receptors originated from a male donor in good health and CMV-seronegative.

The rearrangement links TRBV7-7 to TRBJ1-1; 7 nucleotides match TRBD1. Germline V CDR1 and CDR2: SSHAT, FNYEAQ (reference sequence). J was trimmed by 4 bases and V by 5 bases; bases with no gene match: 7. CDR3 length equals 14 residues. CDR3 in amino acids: CASSPRQGSTEAFF. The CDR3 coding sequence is TGTGCCAGCAGCCCCCGACAGGGATCCACTGAAGCTTTCTTT.

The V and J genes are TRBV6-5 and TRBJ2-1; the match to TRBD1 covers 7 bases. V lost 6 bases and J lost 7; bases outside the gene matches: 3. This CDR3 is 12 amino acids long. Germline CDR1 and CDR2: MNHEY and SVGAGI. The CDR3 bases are TGTGCCAGCAGCCCGACAGGGAATGAGCAGTTCTTC. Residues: CASSPTGNEQFF.

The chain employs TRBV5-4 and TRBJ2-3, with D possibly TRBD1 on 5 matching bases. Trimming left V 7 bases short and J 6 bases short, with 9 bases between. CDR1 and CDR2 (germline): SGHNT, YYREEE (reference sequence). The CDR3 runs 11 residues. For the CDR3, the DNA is TGTGCCAGCTCCAAGGGGGATACGCAGTATTTT. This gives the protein CASSKGDTQYF.

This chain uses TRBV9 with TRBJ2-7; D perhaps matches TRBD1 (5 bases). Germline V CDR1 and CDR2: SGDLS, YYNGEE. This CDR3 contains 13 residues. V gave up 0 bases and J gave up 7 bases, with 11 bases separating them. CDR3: CASSVDRQGEQYF. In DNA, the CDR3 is TGTGCCAGCAGCGTAGACAGGCAGGGTGAGCAGTACTTC.

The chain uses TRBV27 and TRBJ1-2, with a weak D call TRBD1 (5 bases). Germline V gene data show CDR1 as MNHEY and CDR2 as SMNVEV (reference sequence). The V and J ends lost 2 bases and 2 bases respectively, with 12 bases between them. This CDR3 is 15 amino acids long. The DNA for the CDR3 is TGTGCCAGCAGTTTAAATCGGGGGTCCAACTATGGCTACACCTTC. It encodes CASSLNRGSNYGYTF.

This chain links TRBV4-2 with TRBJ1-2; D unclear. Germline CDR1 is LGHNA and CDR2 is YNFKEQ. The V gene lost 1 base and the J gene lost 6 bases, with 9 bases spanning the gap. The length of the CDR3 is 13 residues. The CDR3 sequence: CASSQVGRDGYTF. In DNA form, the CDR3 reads TGTGCCAGCAGCCAAGTGGGCAGAGATGGCTACACCTTC.

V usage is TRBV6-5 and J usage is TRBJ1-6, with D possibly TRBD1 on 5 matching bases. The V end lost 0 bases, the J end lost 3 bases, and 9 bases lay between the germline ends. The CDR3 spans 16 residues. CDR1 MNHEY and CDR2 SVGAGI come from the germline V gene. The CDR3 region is CASSYSSGLYNSPLHF. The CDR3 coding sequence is TGTGCCAGCAGTTACTCATCAGGGCTCTATAATTCACCCCTCCACTTT.

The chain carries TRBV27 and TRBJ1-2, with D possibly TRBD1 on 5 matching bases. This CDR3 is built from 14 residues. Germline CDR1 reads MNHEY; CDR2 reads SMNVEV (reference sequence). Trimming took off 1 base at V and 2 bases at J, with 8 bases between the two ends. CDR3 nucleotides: TGTGCCAGCAGTTTATATGGGGGGAACTATGGCTACACCTTC. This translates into CASSLYGGNYGYTF.

DNA of the CDR3: TGTGCCAGCAGCGTAGGGGGTCGACGGGGGACCAACTACGAGCAGTACTTC. Translating it yields CASSVGGRRGTNYEQYF. V usage is TRBV9 and J usage is TRBJ2-7, with D possibly being TRBD2 (6 bases). The V and J ends lost 0 bases and 3 bases respectively, with 19 bases between them. Germline V gives CDR1 SGDLS, CDR2 YYNGEE. The CDR3 extends over 17 amino acids.

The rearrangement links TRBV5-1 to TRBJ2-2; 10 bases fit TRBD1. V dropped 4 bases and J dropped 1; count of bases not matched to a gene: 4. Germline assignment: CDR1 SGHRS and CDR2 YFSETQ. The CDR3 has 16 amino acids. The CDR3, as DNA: TGCGCCAGCAGCCCGGGACAGGGGCGGAACACCGGGGAGCTGTTTTTT. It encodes CASSPGQGRNTGELFF. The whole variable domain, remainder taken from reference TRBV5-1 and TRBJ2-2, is KAGVTQTPRYLIKTRGQQVTLSCSPISGHRSVSWYQQTPGQGLQFLFEYFSETQRNKGNFPGRFSGRQFSNSRSEMNVSTLELGDSALYLCASSPGQGRNTGELFFGEGSRLTVL.

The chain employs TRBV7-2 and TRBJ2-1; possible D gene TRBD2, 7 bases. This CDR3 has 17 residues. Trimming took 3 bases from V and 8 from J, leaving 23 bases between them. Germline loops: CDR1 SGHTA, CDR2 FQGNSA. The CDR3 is CASSFAGAAFGSHEQFF. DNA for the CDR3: TGTGCCAGCAGCTTTGCGGGGGCGGCTTTTGGATCCCATGAGCAGTTCTTC.

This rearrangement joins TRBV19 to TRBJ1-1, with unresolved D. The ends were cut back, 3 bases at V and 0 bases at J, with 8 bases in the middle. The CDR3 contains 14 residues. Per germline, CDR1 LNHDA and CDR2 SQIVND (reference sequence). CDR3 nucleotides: TGTGCCAGTAGTATCCGCCGGGTGAACACTGAAGCTTTCTTT. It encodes CASSIRRVNTEAFF.

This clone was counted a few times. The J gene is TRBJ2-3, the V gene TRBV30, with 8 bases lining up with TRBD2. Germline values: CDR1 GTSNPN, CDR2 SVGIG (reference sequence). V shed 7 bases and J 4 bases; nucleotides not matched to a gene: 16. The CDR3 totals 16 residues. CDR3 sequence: CASEGVSGGPSDTQYF. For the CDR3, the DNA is TGTGCCTCTGAGGGGGTATCGGGGGGGCCATCAGATACGCAGTATTTT.

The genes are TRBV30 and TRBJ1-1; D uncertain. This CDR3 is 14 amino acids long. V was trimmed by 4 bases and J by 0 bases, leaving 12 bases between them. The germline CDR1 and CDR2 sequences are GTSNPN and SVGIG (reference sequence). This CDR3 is CAWNRDLMNTEAFF. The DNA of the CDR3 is TGTGCCTGGAACCGGGATTTGATGAACACTGAAGCTTTCTTT.

DNA for the CDR3: TGTGCCAGCAGCTCTAGCGGGAGTAGCCCCTACAATGAGCAGTTCTTC. This translates into CASSSSGSSPYNEQFF. The rearrangement joins TRBV7-3 to TRBJ2-1, with 10 bases that match TRBD2. V shed 4 bases, J shed 2 bases, and the junction held 5 bases outside the gene matches. The V gene's germline CDR1 is SGHTA and CDR2 FQGTGA. CDR3 length: 16 amino acids.

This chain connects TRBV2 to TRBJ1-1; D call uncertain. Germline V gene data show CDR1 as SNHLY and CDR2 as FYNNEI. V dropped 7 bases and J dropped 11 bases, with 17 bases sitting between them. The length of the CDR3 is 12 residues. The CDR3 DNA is TGTGCCAGCAAAAATGACCTCCCGAGGGCTTTCTTT. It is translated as CASKNDLPRAFF.

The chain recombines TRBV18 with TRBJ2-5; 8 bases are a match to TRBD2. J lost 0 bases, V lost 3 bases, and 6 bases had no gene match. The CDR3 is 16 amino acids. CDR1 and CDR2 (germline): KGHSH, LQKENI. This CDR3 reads CASSPASGGYQETQYF. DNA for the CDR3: TGTGCCAGCTCACCGGCAAGCGGGGGATACCAAGAGACCCAGTACTTC.

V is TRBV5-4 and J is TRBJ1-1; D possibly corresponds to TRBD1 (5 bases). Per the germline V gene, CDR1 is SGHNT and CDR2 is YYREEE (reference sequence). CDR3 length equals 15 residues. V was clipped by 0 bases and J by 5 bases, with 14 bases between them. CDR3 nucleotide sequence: TGTGCCAGCAGCTTGGGGCGGGCCCGGGGGACTGAAGCTTTCTTT. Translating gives CASSLGRARGTEAFF. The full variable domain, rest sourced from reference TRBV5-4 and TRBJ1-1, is ETGVTQSPTHLIKTRGQQVTLRCSSQSGHNTVSWYQQALGQGPQFIFQYYREEENGRGNFPPRFSGLQFPNYSSELNVNALELDDSALYLCASSLGRARGTEAFFGQGTRLTVV.